This entry is about one T cell receptor beta chain. The target antigen is unknown. The study ran its PCR with 60 Vbeta and 13 Jbeta primers. Produced via immunoSEQ multiplex PCR; TCRdb's table is partial and in-frame only. The sample consists of 200,000 to 250,000 clones, around 64% of them appearing once. The sample originates from a study of cytomegalovirus exposure and HLA in healthy donors. Study details: For the approximately 400 genotyped donors, around 76% fell within the Caucasian-associated ancestry cluster.

Study conclusions and caveats: Association with HLA alleles at 0.05 false discovery rate was found for some 18,000 TCR beta sequences in a later analysis.

The CDR3 consists of 16 residues. CDR1 and CDR2 from the germline V gene are MRHNA and SNTAGT. Trimming pared 5 bases from V and 0 bases from J, leaving 16 bases between. The sequenced sample was PBMCs. The chain links TRBV6-4 to TRBJ1-1; TRBD1 might be the D (5 bases). This TCR was recovered from a man aged 40-50 years in good health and CMV-seropositive. The CDR3: CASSRDRGVLNTEAFF. As DNA, the CDR3 is TGTGCCAGCAGTAGAGACCGGGGGGTCTTGAACACTGAAGCTTTCTTT.